This TCR beta chain was sequenced for a study of blood T cell repertoires in COVID-19. Study overall: Samples came from the United States, Italy and Spain, spanning acute and convalescent COVID-19. PBMCs, B-cell-depleted T cells, or T cells provided the cDNA or gDNA that made up the material.

In the original workflow: Researchers report that nucleated cell counts were estimated from reference gene primer amplification. The method was immunoSEQ multiplex PCR; TCRdb's version includes in-frame clones alone and lacks a portion of them. That table is the source of V, J and clone size, and D and trimming were worked out from the DNA. Of around 230,000 clones listed, roughly four fifths are singletons. This clone has just a few counts. What was sequenced was peripheral blood. The sequence was obtained from a woman aged 60-75 years with active or convalescent COVID-19.

CDR3 bases: TGTGCCAGCAGCCTTAGGGACAGTTATAATGAAAAACTGTTTTTT. Amino acids: CASSLRDSYNEKLFF. This chain joins TRBV9 and TRBJ1-4; TRBD1 aligns across 7 bases. Germline trimming cut 4 bases from V and 4 bases from J; bases unmatched to any gene: 7. The CDR3 spans 15 residues. The V gene's germline CDR1 is SGDLS and CDR2 YYNGEE.